These 3 T cell receptor beta chains originate from one sample sequenced in a study of tumor and adjacent non-tumor tissue in lung cancer. This sample's RNA came from whole unsorted tissue. Three rounds of nested PCR, following a modified ARM-PCR protocol, produced the TCRbeta library. A single record per CDR3 protein comes from TCRdb applying MiXCR to the multiplex PCR reads. The sample lists more than 60,000 distinct CDR3 sequences; around 77% were seen once. The sequenced sample was lung tumor tissue. These receptors were collected from a woman aged 50 to 60 with non-small cell lung cancer.

The CDR3 nucleotides are TGTGCCAGCAGCTCAAAGGGGGCCTACGAGCAGTACTTC. Protein product: CASSSKGAYEQYF. V and J are TRBV7-9 and TRBJ2-7, with D tentatively TRBD1 (6 bases). Germline-derived CDR1 and CDR2 are SEHNR and FQNEAQ (reference sequence). The CDR3 is made up of 13 amino acids. The V and J ends lost 4 bases and 2 bases respectively, with 9 bases between them. The complete variable domain, with remaining parts taken from reference TRBV7-9 and TRBJ2-7, reads DTGVSQNPRHKITKRGQNVTFRCDPISEHNRLYWYRQTLGQGPEFLTYFQNEAQLEKSRLLSDRFSAERPKGSFSTLEIQRTEQGDSAMYLCASSSKGAYEQYFGPGTRLTVT.

This chain connects TRBV29-1 to TRBJ1-1; D not certain. V was pared by 7 bases and J by 1 base, with 13 bases between. CDR3 length: 13 amino acids. Germline V gene data show CDR1 as SQVTM and CDR2 as ANQGSEA. The CDR3 is CSGAGIWNTEAFF. Written as DNA, the CDR3 is TGCAGCGGAGCCGGGATATGGAACACTGAAGCTTTCTTT.

In this sample, this clonotype turned up many times. The V and J genes are TRBV20-1 and TRBJ1-1; no firm D call. This CDR3 has 16 amino acids. Germline CDR1 reads DFQATT; CDR2 reads SNEGSKA (reference sequence). The V and J ends lost 0 bases and 1 base respectively, with 15 bases between them. CDR3 loop: CSARELRVPKNTEAFF. The DNA for the CDR3 is TGCAGTGCTAGAGAGCTGAGGGTCCCAAAGAACACTGAAGCTTTCTTT.